This TCR beta chain was identified in a study of T-cell memory formation after mild COVID-19. At the level of the study: In these data, TCR clusters were largely donor specific. Whole-study findings and limits: Balance between CD4 and CD8 was seen in clones contracting day 15 to 85, and a CD4+ lean was seen in later expanders. There were some responding clones in pre-infection memory, which suggested that cross-reactive memory had joined.

The CDR3 sequence is 15 residues long. The J segment lost 2 bases and the V segment lost 5 bases, leaving 8 bases of the junction unmatched. Barcoded TCR alpha and TCR beta cDNA libraries with UMIs came from 5'RACE using constant-segment primers. TCRdb ran MiXCR on the 5' RACE reads and lists one entry per CDR3 protein. Of about 250,000 distinct CDR3 sequences in the sample, approximately 15% are singletons; the top ten hold approximately 2.1%. This clonotype was observed a handful of times. Its antigen is not known. The specimen was PBMCs or a T cell subset sorted from them (not recorded which). The chain carries TRBV12-3 or TRBV12-4 and TRBJ2-7, with 8 nucleotides matching TRBD2. This TCR was sampled from an adult woman who had mild COVID-19 (a few samples of this study predate the infection). Cell type and time point are not known. The CDR3 sequence: CASSLSGLEAYEQYF. The CDR3 nucleotides read TGTGCCAGCAGTCTATCGGGACTAGAGGCCTACGAGCAGTACTTC.